A selection of T cell receptor beta chains follows, all from one sample in a study of shared clonotypes between healthy human individuals. TCRdb's table, derived via immunoSEQ multiplex PCR, lists solely in-frame clones and lacks some. Of about 1.1 million clones listed, approximately 80% are singletons. Sequencing was done on a sample of memory CD4+ T cells from PBMCs. These receptors originate from a man aged 18 to 30 in good health. Some clones in this sample may be carry-over from other donors' samples. Each CDR3 is given with its conserved first and last residue.

TRBV28	TRBJ2-4	CASSSPGLGPAKNIQYF
TRBV6-6	TRBJ1-5	CASQGQRNQPQHF
TRBV7-9	TRBJ2-7	CASSFRALSYEQYF
TRBV7-2	TRBJ2-1	CASISRGPPEHNEQFF
TRBV5-6	TRBJ2-7	CASSRSITTSGRNEQYF
TRBV7-2	TRBJ2-3	CASSLVGGRTDTQYF
TRBV6-6	TRBJ2-5	CASSRRQRSQETQYF
TRBV5-1	TRBJ2-3	CASSLALRVVADTQYF
TRBV29-1	TRBJ2-7	CSVRNGTGHTYEQYF
TRBV27	TRBJ2-7	CASSPRPSSYEQYF
TRBV4-1	TRBJ2-7	CASSQRTGGAYEQYF
TRBV11-2	TRBJ2-1	CASSLDLAPYNEQFF
TRBV28	TRBJ1-4	CASSPLGGTNEKLFF
TRBV14	TRBJ2-4	CASSYSGSSIQYF
TRBV2	TRBJ2-7	CASKSGRAYEQYF
TRBV28	TRBJ2-5	CASAFPTETQYF
TRBV9	TRBJ2-1	CASSETSGRFYNEQFF
TRBV7-2	TRBJ2-7	CASSPGGSGNGEQYF
TRBV5-1	TRBJ2-1	CASSLLSADYNEQFF
TRBV19	TRBJ2-4	CASSSVIAKNIQYF
TRBV9	TRBJ2-5	CASSPTGLAGVETQYF
TRBV5-6	TRBJ2-6	CASSLVAAGANVLTF
TRBV6-6	TRBJ1-1	CASSLNRGGGGTEAFF
TRBV9	TRBJ2-2	CASSEGQVGTGELFF
TRBV29-1	TRBJ2-5	CSAGTGRGAGWETQYF
TRBV28	TRBJ1-2	CASSGHRGGYGYTF
TRBV28	TRBJ2-1	CASSLRTGGQIKFF
TRBV7-2	TRBJ2-5	CASSSGTSDQYF
TRBV28	TRBJ2-5	CASSRTSGFQETQYF
TRBV5-6	TRBJ2-7	CASSLGLDNSYEQYF
TRBV15	TRBJ2-2	CATSNQGVTGELFF
TRBV9	TRBJ1-4	CASNKGGSRNEKLFF
TRBV6-6	TRBJ2-3	CASSPRVTDTQYF
TRBV7-9	TRBJ1-2	CASSAGTGLYYGYTF
TRBV5-1	TRBJ2-1	CASSLAGTASWDEQFF
TRBV9	TRBJ1-1	CASSVVTAGASEAFF
TRBV2	TRBJ2-7	CASSVAVGEQYF
TRBV15	TRBJ2-5	CATSRGAIQETQYF
TRBV5-4	TRBJ1-4	CASSLSRVRGEKLFF